The next 18 T cell receptor beta chains were all read from a single sample in a study of cytomegalovirus exposure and HLA in healthy donors. PCR used 60 Vbeta primers and 13 Jbeta primers. The assay was immunoSEQ multiplex PCR, and TCRdb's table has in-frame clones only and misses some. The sample records 70,000 to 90,000 clones, roughly two thirds being singletons. Sequenced material: PBMCs. The source is a man aged 55 to 69 in good health and CMV-seropositive.

V usage is TRBV6-6 and J usage is TRBJ2-7; TRBD2 matches at 9 bases. Germline-derived CDR1 and CDR2 are MNHNY and SVGAGI (reference sequence). The CDR3 spans 14 residues. V lost 7 bases to trimming and J lost 2 bases; unmatched junction nucleotides: 6. CDR3 region: CASTASGATYEQYF. CDR3 nucleotide sequence: TGTGCCAGCACGGCTAGCGGGGCCACCTACGAGCAGTACTTC.

This clone has more than one count but fewer than ten. The chain joins TRBV18 to TRBJ2-1, with TRBD1 identical over 7 bases. CDR3 length: 15 residues. Trimming at V came to 1 base and at J to 7 bases, leaving 7 bases not matched to a gene. CDR1 and CDR2 from the germline V gene are KGHSH and LQKENI. DNA for the CDR3: TGTGCCAGCTCACCACGGGACAGCGGTAGTAATGAGCAGTTCTTC. Translation gives CASSPRDSGSNEQFF.

The chain is built from TRBV6-7 and TRBJ2-7, with a weak D call TRBD1 (6 bases). TRBV6-7 is given ORF status, its function remaining uncertain. The CDR3 runs 16 residues. Trimming removed 0 bases at V and 0 bases at J, with 12 bases between. The DNA of the CDR3 is TGTGCCAGCAGTTACTCGAGGTGGACAGCCTCCTACGAGCAGTACTTC. Protein product: CASSYSRWTASYEQYF.

The V and J genes are TRBV7-9 and TRBJ2-7, with TRBD1 matching over 9 bases. V dropped 5 bases and J dropped 2; count of bases not matched to a gene: 4. The CDR3 has 14 residues. CDR1 SEHNR and CDR2 FQNEAQ come from the germline V gene (reference sequence). CDR3 in amino acids: CASSARQGAYEQYF. In nucleotides, the CDR3 is TGTGCCAGCAGCGCTAGACAGGGGGCCTACGAGCAGTACTTC.

This sequence joins TRBV5-1 and TRBJ2-7, with D uncertain. The CDR3 totals 15 residues. Germline V gene sequence: CDR1 SGHRS, CDR2 YFSETQ. V lost 7 bases and J 1 base, leaving 18 bases between the germline ends. CDR3 region: CASFPSVDSSYEQYF. DNA for the CDR3: TGCGCCAGCTTTCCTTCGGTAGATTCTTCCTACGAGCAGTACTTC.

The rearrangement uses TRBV29-1 and TRBJ2-2; 8 positions agree with TRBD1. V gave up 8 bases and J gave up 4 bases; unmatched junction bases: 6. This CDR3 region has 13 residues. CDR1 is SQVTM and CDR2 is ANQGSEA in the germline V gene. DNA of the CDR3: TGCAGCACCTGGACAGGGAGCACCGGGGAGCTGTTTTTT. Translated: CSTWTGSTGELFF.

The chain couples TRBV27 to TRBJ2-1; 7 nucleotides match TRBD1. The CDR3 contains 15 residues. V lost 8 bases, J lost 6 bases, and 13 bases stayed unmatched. The V gene's germline CDR1 is MNHEY and CDR2 SMNVEV (reference sequence). The chain's CDR3 is CASRHRYGQVNEQFF. CDR3 bases: TGTGCCAGCCGCCACCGTTACGGACAGGTCAATGAGCAGTTCTTC.

The rearrangement links TRBV19 to TRBJ2-1; the D is unclear. In germline, CDR1 is LNHDA, CDR2 SQIVND (reference sequence). Trimming took 5 bases from V and 3 from J, leaving 8 bases between them. CDR3 length equals 13 residues. The chain's CDR3 is CASSLEIYNEQFF. In DNA form, the CDR3 reads TGTGCCAGTAGTCTCGAGATCTACAATGAGCAGTTCTTC.

The chain combines TRBV12-2 with TRBJ1-5; no DNA check was done on the table's D call, TRBD1. TRBV12-2 is classified as a pseudogene. This CDR3 comprises 18 residues. Written as DNA, the CDR3 is TGTGCAAGTCGCCCGACTCAACTTGGAAGGGGTTGGAATCAGCCCCAGCATTTT. Residues: CASRPTQLGRGWNQPQHF.

In its sample, this clone was seen once. The rearrangement links TRBV4-1 to TRBJ2-7; 8 bases match TRBD1. CDR3 size: 18 residues. Trimming removed 1 base from V and 2 bases from J; junction bases left unmatched: 13. Germline CDR1 MGHRA, CDR2 YSYEKL. CDR3 sequence: CASSQGQGRTLYPYEQYF. DNA of the CDR3: TGCGCCAGCAGCCAAGGACAGGGGCGGACTTTGTATCCCTACGAGCAGTACTTC.

The chain joins TRBV6-5 to TRBJ1-5, with 7 bases fitting TRBD1. CDR1 and CDR2 (germline): MNHEY, SVGAGI. The ends lost 6 bases at V and 6 bases at J; junction bases unmatched: 8. The CDR3 is 14 residues long. CDR3 loop: CASSRGQMVQPQHF. CDR3 sequence (DNA): TGTGCCAGCAGCCGGGGACAGATGGTTCAGCCCCAGCATTTT.

The chain has TRBV4-1 and TRBJ1-2, with TRBD1 as a possible D gene (6 bases). Germline assignment: CDR1 MGHRA and CDR2 YSYEKL. Trimming pared 2 bases from V and 3 bases from J, leaving 10 bases between. The CDR3 totals 14 residues. The chain's CDR3 is CASSQQTGDYGYTF. The CDR3 DNA reads as TGCGCCAGCAGCCAACAGACAGGCGACTATGGCTACACCTTC.

This clone was seen more than once but under ten times. The chain combines TRBV11-2 with TRBJ2-7; 8 bases line up with TRBD2. From germline, CDR1 is SGHAT and CDR2 FQNNGV. The CDR3 is 14 amino acids. V dropped 4 bases and J dropped 2; count of bases not matched to a gene: 4. The CDR3 region has the DNA TGTGCCAGCAGCTCCCCCGGGGGGGCCTACGAGCAGTACTTC. Protein sequence: CASSSPGGAYEQYF.

J is TRBJ2-3 and V is TRBV29-1, with TRBD1 matching 8 bases. The CDR3 loop spans 14 amino acids. Germline loops: CDR1 SQVTM, CDR2 ANQGSEA. Trimming took 7 bases from V and 5 from J; bases not matched to a gene: 11. Here the CDR3 reads CSGRGQGAGDTQYF. CDR3 sequence (DNA): TGCAGCGGCCGAGGGCAGGGGGCGGGAGATACGCAGTATTTT.

The chain uses TRBV4-1 and TRBJ2-2; perhaps TRBD2 as D (6 bases). This CDR3 comprises 18 residues. V dropped 0 bases and J dropped 7 bases, with 21 bases sitting between them. Germline CDR1 reads MGHRA; CDR2 reads YSYEKL. This CDR3 is CASSQETPWTGVNGELFF. CDR3 bases: TGCGCCAGCAGCCAAGAAACGCCCTGGACGGGGGTAAACGGGGAGCTGTTTTTT.

The chain combines TRBV11-2 with TRBJ1-2; D may be TRBD1 (6 bases). Germline loops: CDR1 SGHAT, CDR2 FQNNGV. The V and J ends lost 4 bases and 8 bases respectively, with 20 bases between them. CDR3 length: 15 residues. In DNA form, the CDR3 reads TGTGCCAGCAGCTCACTAGTGGCAGGGGCGCAGGGCTACACCTTC. It yields the protein CASSSLVAGAQGYTF.

The chain couples TRBV30 to TRBJ2-7; TRBD1 aligns across 9 bases. This CDR3 has 13 residues. Germline lookup yields CDR1 GTSNPN and CDR2 SVGIG (reference sequence). V lost 5 bases to trimming and J lost 2 bases; unmatched junction nucleotides: 4. CDR3 amino acids: CAWGQGKAYEQYF. The CDR3 DNA is TGTGCCTGGGGACAGGGGAAAGCCTACGAGCAGTACTTC.

The V call is TRBV27, the J call TRBJ2-7; D is ambiguous. The V and J ends lost 3 bases and 0 bases respectively, with 6 bases between them. The length of the CDR3 is 13 residues. Germline V lookup: CDR1 MNHEY, CDR2 SMNVEV (reference sequence). The CDR3 nucleotides read TGTGCCAGCAGTTTGACGGGCTCCTACGAGCAGTACTTC. Protein product: CASSLTGSYEQYF.